These T cell receptor beta chains were read from a single sample in a study of preoperative IRX-2 immunotherapy in early breast cancer. TCRdb keeps only in-frame clones here, not all; method: immunoSEQ multiplex PCR. Found here are 90,000 to 100,000 clones, 70% to 90% of them singletons; the top ten hold roughly 2%. The sample here was tumor tissue, taken after IRX-2 immunotherapy. These receptors all come from a human donor with breast cancer. Each CDR3 is given without its conserved first and last residue. The order of the fields is clone size, J gene, V gene, CDR3 length, CDR3 protein. Rows may omit the clone size; those that give it use once, few, many or a size class.

.,TRBJ1-1,TRBV9,12,ASRVAGDFSEAF
.,TRBJ2-7,TRBV30,12,AWSVRGAYHEQY
.,TRBJ2-1,TRBV18,17,ASSPTGTSGVFSYNEQF
.,TRBJ1-4,TRBV6-7,9,ASSYVEKLF
once,TRBJ1-1,TRBV23-1,16,ASSQSSWGAQANTEAF
few,TRBJ2-3,TRBV6-8,12,ASSSRTSSDTQY
.,TRBJ2-7,TRBV10-3,12,AISESGGGYEQY
.,TRBJ1-2,TRBV18,14,ASSPQGAGTNYGYT
many,TRBJ1-2,TRBV11-3,12,ASSIWTGGSGYT
.,TRBJ2-7,TRBV14,15,ASSQELSGGLYYEQY
.,TRBJ1-4,TRBV19,12,ASSRTATNEKLF
.,TRBJ1-5,TRBV19,13,ASSDKGVSNQPQH
.,TRBJ1-2,TRBV7-2,11,ASSLRGSYGYT
.,TRBJ2-7,TRBV1,13,ASSALEQGGNEQY
.,TRBJ1-2,TRBV6-4,9,ASSEDYGYI
.,TRBJ1-4,TRBV7-8,13,ASSLGGEGNEKLF
.,TRBJ2-2,TRBV25-1,13,ASSDSSGVAGELF
.,TRBJ2-1,TRBV19,13,ASTPLVGGYNEQF
.,TRBJ2-3,TRBV5-1,14,ASSTRRDLRTDTQY
.,TRBJ2-2,TRBV5-1,13,ASSPDRGPTGELF
.,TRBJ1-2,TRBV7-8,11,ASSPPGTGADT
once,TRBJ1-4,TRBV28,11,ASSFPVGEKLF
.,TRBJ2-7,TRBV9,12,ASCPQLLGNEQY
.,TRBJ1-2,TRBV19,13,ASSMSYREGYGYT
.,TRBJ1-4,TRBV28,12,ASGVSLQYEKLF
.,TRBJ2-1,TRBV6-7,14,ASSYDGGTSYNEQF
.,TRBJ2-7,TRBV14,14,ASSQVGSSSAYEQY
.,TRBJ1-5,TRBV29-1,10,SAVTNNQPQH
once,TRBJ1-1,TRBV6-8,12,ASSYVSRDSKAF
.,TRBJ1-4,TRBV5-1,15,ASSTIFSGGGNEKLF
once,TRBJ1-1,TRBV6-8,12,ASRRTGANTEAF
.,TRBJ2-4,TRBV23-1,12,ASSLGTVANIQY
.,TRBJ2-3,TRBV6-8,12,ASSRGRFGDTQY
.,TRBJ1-5,TRBV7-4,13,ASSLESRENQPQH
.,TRBJ1-1,TRBV5-1,13,ASSLLSTSNTEAF
.,TRBJ2-1,TRBV6-8,10,ASSSPGDEQF
once,TRBJ1-4,TRBV5-1,13,ASSLEGPTNEKLF
few,TRBJ2-7,TRBV30,9,ASGRRYEQY
.,TRBJ2-5,TRBV10-3,14,AISEGLAGVRETQY
.,TRBJ1-2,TRBV28,12,ASRRGGASYGYT
.,TRBJ2-7,TRBV15,14,ATSRARGGSSYEQY
.,TRBJ1-4,TRBV5-1,12,ASRGGGTNEKLF
.,TRBJ2-1,TRBV19,10,ASTKSYNEQF
.,TRBJ2-6,TRBV28,13,ASSFTGTGANVLT
.,TRBJ2-1,TRBV5-1,12,ASSLIGSDNEQF
.,TRBJ1-2,TRBV7-6,12,ASSSGILTNGYT
once,TRBJ2-1,TRBV1,13,ASSQTRSSYNEQF
.,TRBJ1-1,TRBV6-7,9,ASSYGGTAF
.,TRBJ1-5,TRBV19,14,ASSIGGKNSNQPQH
once,TRBJ2-7,TRBV6-8,10,ASISLAGEQY
.,TRBJ1-1,TRBV25-1,12,ASSEGGDYTEAF
medium-sized,TRBJ1-1,TRBV11-3,12,ASRYRGRNTEAF
.,TRBJ1-1,TRBV6-8,13,ASSGLDRTNTEAF
.,TRBJ2-1,TRBV10-2,11,ASGTGEHNEQF